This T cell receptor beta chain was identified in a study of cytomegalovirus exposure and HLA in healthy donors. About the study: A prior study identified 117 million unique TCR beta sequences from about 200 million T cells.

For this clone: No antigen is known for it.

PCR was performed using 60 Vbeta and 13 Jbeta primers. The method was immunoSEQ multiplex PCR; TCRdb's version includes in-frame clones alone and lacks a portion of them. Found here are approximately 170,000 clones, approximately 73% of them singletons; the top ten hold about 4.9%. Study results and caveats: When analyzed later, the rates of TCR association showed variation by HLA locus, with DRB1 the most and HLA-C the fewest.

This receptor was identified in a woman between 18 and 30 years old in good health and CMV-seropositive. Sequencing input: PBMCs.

The CDR3 coding sequence is TGTGCCAGCAGGGACAGGTTGGACTATGGCTACACCTTC. Its protein is CASRDRLDYGYTF. The chain couples TRBV6-1 to TRBJ1-2; TRBD1 agrees at 7 bases. Germline V gives CDR1 MNHNS, CDR2 SASEGT. The ends lost 6 bases at V and 3 bases at J; junction bases unmatched: 4. The CDR3 is 13 amino acids.